These 30 T cell receptor beta chains were sequenced from one sample in a study of blood T cell repertoires in COVID-19. This table comes from immunoSEQ multiplex PCR, and its TCRdb copy is limited to in-frame clones, with some not included. The sample lists around 13,000 clones, roughly four fifths occurring once. The sample was peripheral blood. The origin of the receptors is a human donor in a cohort sampled during active COVID-19.

This rearrangement joins TRBV27 to TRBJ2-7, with 7 bases fitting TRBD2. The CDR3 consists of 16 residues. Germline V gene data show CDR1 as MNHEY and CDR2 as SMNVEV (reference sequence). V trimming: 3 bases; J trimming: 3 bases; junction bases outside the gene matches: 11. The CDR3 reads CASSFHSAGLGYEQYF. The CDR3 bases are TGTGCCAGCAGTTTCCACTCAGCGGGATTGGGCTACGAGCAGTACTTC.

This clone has only a few counts. Here the CDR3 reads CASRGFDIAISATEAFF. DNA of the CDR3: TGTGCCAGCAGGGGCTTCGACATTGCTATAAGTGCCACTGAAGCTTTCTTT. The V call is TRBV25-1, the J call TRBJ1-1; D gene uncertain. CDR3 length: 17 residues. Germline V CDR1 and CDR2: MGHDK, SYGVNS. Trimming took 6 bases from V and 4 from J, leaving 24 bases between them.

The V call is TRBV19, the J call TRBJ2-3, with D possibly being TRBD1 (5 bases). In germline, CDR1 is LNHDA, CDR2 SQIVND (reference sequence). The length of the CDR3 is 13 residues. The germline V and J ends were trimmed by 2 bases and 4 bases, with 7 bases remaining between them. CDR3 residues: CASSIQGADTQYF. The CDR3, as DNA: TGTGCCAGTAGTATACAAGGGGCAGATACGCAGTATTTT.

This clone was seen only once. The chain couples TRBV10-3 to TRBJ2-5; 9 nucleotides match TRBD1. The CDR3 spans 12 residues. Losses at the gene ends were 11 bases for V and 5 bases for J; bases not matched to a gene: 6. Germline values: CDR1 ENHRY, CDR2 SYGVKD. The CDR3 loop is CAAGQGWETQYF. CDR3 in DNA: TGTGCCGCTGGACAGGGGTGGGAGACCCAGTACTTC.

In DNA, the CDR3 is TGTGCCTGGAACTATCTGGACCGGGAGGCCGGGGAGCTGTTTTTT. This sequence encodes CAWNYLDREAGELFF. The rearrangement uses TRBV30 and TRBJ2-2, with TRBD2 identical over 7 bases. Per the germline V gene, CDR1 is GTSNPN and CDR2 is SVGIG (reference sequence). The J segment lost 6 bases and the V segment lost 4 bases, leaving 11 bases of the junction unmatched. CDR3 length: 15 amino acids.

As for this clone: At one boundary the junction diverges from the germline segment, which might be a read error. The chain is built from TRBV23-1 and TRBJ2-2; the D gene is possibly TRBD2 (6 bases). TRBV23-1 is an ORF for which the function is uncertain. There are 18 residues in the CDR3. The CDR3 spells CASSQSRRLEVTTRGAVF. The CDR3 nucleotides are TGCGCCAGCAGTCAATCACGTCGACTAGAGGTCACCACCCGGGGAGCTGTTTTT.

The V and J genes are TRBV29-1 and TRBJ2-2; possibly TRBD2 for D (5 bases). CDR1 SQVTM and CDR2 ANQGSEA come from the germline V gene. This CDR3 is built from 15 residues. Deletions cut 4 bases from V and 4 bases from J, with 16 bases between. DNA for the CDR3: TGCAGCGTTGGGGTACCGGGGTGGGGCACCGGGGAGCTGTTTTTT. It codes for CSVGVPGWGTGELFF.

This clone was detected only once. The gene calls are TRBV27 and TRBJ2-1; TRBD2 agrees at 16 bases. Per the germline V gene, CDR1 is MNHEY and CDR2 is SMNVEV (reference sequence). Germline trimming cut 5 bases from V and 2 bases from J; bases unmatched to any gene: 9. This CDR3 comprises 19 residues. CDR3 DNA sequence: TGTGCCAGCAGTCTCGTCCCGGGACTAGCGGGAGGGACCTACAATGAGCAGTTCTTC. Translated: CASSLVPGLAGGTYNEQFF.

In this sample, this clone turned up once. This chain connects TRBV24-1 to TRBJ2-7; D might be TRBD1 (5 bases). The CDR3 has 15 residues. The V and J ends lost 5 bases and 0 bases respectively, with 13 bases between them. Germline V gene sequence: CDR1 KGHDR, CDR2 SFDVKD. DNA of the CDR3: TGTGCCACCAGTGCGAGGTTGGGGCACTCCTACGAGCAGTACTTC. This translates into CATSARLGHSYEQYF.

V and J are TRBV28 and TRBJ1-5; D gene uncertain. V was clipped by 5 bases and J by 0 bases, with 14 bases between them. Germline V lookup: CDR1 MDHEN, CDR2 SYDVKM. CDR3 length: 16 amino acids. CDR3 nucleotide sequence: TGTGCCAGCAGTCCCCCCGTCCAGGATAGCAATCAGCCCCAGCATTTT. It specifies CASSPPVQDSNQPQHF.

The V call is TRBV30, the J call TRBJ2-7, with D perhaps matching TRBD2 (6 bases). V was cut by 0 bases and J by 2 bases, with 14 bases left in between. The CDR3 covers 15 residues. In germline, CDR1 is GTSNPN, CDR2 SVGIG (reference sequence). Written as DNA, the CDR3 is TGTGCCTGGAGTGTACTCCCTAGCGAGACCTACGAGCAGTACTTC. Translating gives CAWSVLPSETYEQYF.

The chain couples TRBV18 to TRBJ2-5; TRBD1 might be the D (6 bases). This CDR3 spans 15 amino acids. V was pared by 3 bases and J by 4 bases, with 15 bases between. Germline CDR1 and CDR2: KGHSH and LQKENI. The CDR3 nucleotides are TGTGCCAGCTCACCCCTAAGGGAAGGGGGAGAGACCCAGTACTTC. Amino acids: CASSPLREGGETQYF.

The chain has TRBV9 and TRBJ2-5; a weak D match, TRBD1 (6 bases). Trimming cost V 0 bases and J 8 bases, with 11 bases left between them. Germline assignment: CDR1 SGDLS and CDR2 YYNGEE. This CDR3 has 13 residues. This CDR3 is CASSVVEGDTQYF. CDR3 bases: TGTGCCAGCAGCGTAGTAGAGGGGGACACCCAGTACTTC.

This chain connects TRBV7-8 to TRBJ2-2; possibly TRBD1 for D (6 bases). Germline loops: CDR1 SGHVS, CDR2 FQNEAQ. V gave up 5 bases and J gave up 1 base, with 8 bases separating them. CDR3 length: 14 amino acids. This chain's CDR3 is CASSVGQNTGELFF. In DNA form, the CDR3 reads TGTGCCAGCAGCGTGGGACAGAACACCGGGGAGCTGTTTTTT.

Only one count was recorded for this clone. The chain links TRBV29-1 to TRBJ2-7; 9 nucleotides line up with TRBD1. This CDR3 is built from 15 residues. With V trimmed by 3 bases and J by 2 bases, 8 bases remained unmatched. The germline V gene encodes CDR1 SQVTM and CDR2 ANQGSEA. For the CDR3, the DNA is TGCAGCGTTGAGGGATTGGGGGACAGGGCCTACGAGCAGTACTTC. This codes for CSVEGLGDRAYEQYF.

This clone appeared once. The rearrangement uses TRBV28 and TRBJ1-1; D gene uncertain. The V end was cut by 6 bases, the J end by 1 base, with 9 bases between. This CDR3 is built from 13 residues. The germline V gene has CDR1 MDHEN and CDR2 SYDVKM. The CDR3, as DNA: TGTGCCAGCAGCCCAGCGTGGAACACTGAAGCTTTCTTT. It codes for CASSPAWNTEAFF.

The chain carries TRBV7-9 and TRBJ1-4, with D unclear. This CDR3 is built from 15 residues. V gave up 2 bases and J gave up 2 bases, with 9 bases separating them. Germline-derived CDR1 and CDR2 are SEHNR and FQNEAQ (reference sequence). The CDR3 sequence is CASSLYLRTNEKLFF. The CDR3 DNA follows: TGTGCCAGCAGCTTATACCTTCGGACTAATGAAAAACTGTTTTTT.

The J gene is TRBJ2-1, the V gene TRBV28; no clear D. The length of the CDR3 is 12 residues. Trimming left V 6 bases short and J 9 bases short, with 12 bases between. In germline, CDR1 is MDHEN, CDR2 SYDVKM. This CDR3 is CASRNRVPEQFF. Written as DNA, the CDR3 is TGTGCCAGCAGAAACCGGGTCCCTGAGCAGTTCTTC.

J is TRBJ2-3 and V is TRBV7-2, with 7 bases fitting TRBD1. The CDR3 is made up of 14 amino acids. Germline CDR1 and CDR2: SGHTA and FQGNSA. V was pared by 5 bases and J by 0 bases, with 2 bases of the junction left unmatched. CDR3 region: CASSRGHSTDTQYF. CDR3 DNA: TGTGCCAGCAGCAGGGGGCATAGCACAGATACGCAGTATTTT.

This chain joins TRBV5-1 and TRBJ2-7; D might be TRBD2 (6 bases). The CDR3 covers 14 residues. V was pared by 2 bases and J by 6 bases, with 15 bases between. In germline, CDR1 is SGHRS, CDR2 YFSETQ. The CDR3 region has the DNA TGCGCCAGCAGCTTAAGTCTACCGCGGGGCGAGCAGTACTTC. This codes for CASSLSLPRGEQYF.

The J gene is TRBJ2-2, the V gene TRBV5-1; 8 nucleotides agree with TRBD1. V trimming: 4 bases; J trimming: 5 bases; junction bases outside the gene matches: 10. Germline CDR1 is SGHRS and CDR2 is YFSETQ. The CDR3 has 16 residues. The CDR3 DNA reads TGCGCCAGCAGCGGTAAACAGGGGGTCGAGACCGGGGAGCTGTTTTTT. Translated, it gives CASSGKQGVETGELFF.

The chain joins TRBV4-1 to TRBJ2-7; no definite D call. In germline, CDR1 is MGHRA, CDR2 YSYEKL. This CDR3 is built from 13 residues. The ends were cut back, 0 bases at V and 3 bases at J, with 6 bases in the middle. CDR3 region: CASSQEASYEQYF. The CDR3 DNA sequence: TGCGCCAGCAGCCAAGAGGCTAGCTACGAGCAGTACTTC.

The rearrangement uses TRBV23-1 and TRBJ2-3; TRBD2 might be the D (6 bases). TRBV23-1 is sorted into the ORF group, with uncertain function. Deletions cut 0 bases from V and 1 base from J, with 8 bases between. This CDR3 has 15 amino acids. CDR3 coding DNA: TGCGCCAGCAGTCAATCGTGGGGGGGCACAGATACGCAGTATTTT. Its translation is CASSQSWGGTDTQYF.

The V gene is TRBV7-9, the J gene TRBJ2-3; 10 bases are shared with TRBD1. V dropped 2 bases and J dropped 4; count of bases not matched to a gene: 3. Germline V gene data show CDR1 as SEHNR and CDR2 as FQNEAQ (reference sequence). This CDR3 is built from 15 residues. CDR3: CASSLRDRGSDTQYF. CDR3 nucleotide sequence: TGTGCCAGCAGCTTACGGGACAGGGGATCAGATACGCAGTATTTT.

The chain is built from TRBV19 and TRBJ2-2; D possibly corresponds to TRBD2 (5 bases). The CDR3 is 16 amino acids. The V end was cut by 7 bases, the J end by 2 bases, with 17 bases between. Germline lookup yields CDR1 LNHDA and CDR2 SQIVND (reference sequence). The CDR3 loop is CASTRRASGNTGELFF. The CDR3 region has the DNA TGTGCCAGTACCCGCCGAGCGAGCGGTAACACCGGGGAGCTGTTTTTT.

The CDR3 loop reads CASSSDRGRNYGYTF. The CDR3 DNA reads TGTGCCAGCAGCTCGGACAGGGGGCGCAACTATGGCTACACCTTC. The chain carries TRBV7-2 and TRBJ1-2, with 11 bases matching TRBD1. This CDR3 comprises 15 residues. The V gene's germline CDR1 is SGHTA and CDR2 FQGNSA. Trimming took 4 bases from V and 2 from J; bases not matched to a gene: 3. The full variable domain, with the rest looked up from reference TRBV7-2 and TRBJ1-2, is GAGVSQSPSNKVTEKGKDVELRCDPISGHTALYWYRQSLGQGLEFLIYFQGNSAPDKSGLPSDRFSAERTGGSVSTLTIQRTQQEDSAVYLCASSSDRGRNYGYTFGSGTRLTVV.

The chain links TRBV19 to TRBJ2-1; 15 bases map to TRBD2. The CDR3 is 19 amino acids. J lost 1 base, V lost 6 bases, and 10 bases had no gene match. CDR1 is LNHDA and CDR2 is SQIVND in the germline V gene (reference sequence). The CDR3 nucleotides are TGTGCCAGTAGGCCGCCCGGGACTAGCGGGAGGAAGTCCTACAATGAGCAGTTCTTC. Protein: CASRPPGTSGRKSYNEQFF.

The chain has TRBV6-2 or TRBV6-3 and TRBJ1-2; D uncertain. Trimming left V 3 bases short and J 0 bases short, with 14 bases between. Per the germline V gene, CDR1 is MNHEY and CDR2 is SVGEGT. This CDR3 is 16 amino acids long. CDR3 region: CASSYLSRVTNYGYTF. In DNA, the CDR3 is TGTGCCAGCAGTTATCTATCGAGGGTAACTAACTATGGCTACACCTTC.

This clone occurred once. The chain couples TRBV19 to TRBJ2-5; D remains unclear. Looked up from germline, CDR1 is LNHDA and CDR2 is SQIVND (reference sequence). V gave up 1 base and J gave up 1 base, with 7 bases separating them. The CDR3 is 14 residues long. CDR3 sequence (DNA): TGTGCCAGTAGTATAGGTCCGAGCCAAGAGACCCAGTACTTC. This gives the protein CASSIGPSQETQYF.

Written as DNA, the CDR3 is TGTGCCAGCAGCTTCCTAGCGGGGGGCGGGGGGACCCAGTACTTC. This translates into CASSFLAGGGGTQYF. The chain combines TRBV11-2 with TRBJ2-5; 11 bases are a match to TRBD2. Germline V lookup: CDR1 SGHAT, CDR2 FQNNGV. The ends lost 3 bases at V and 7 bases at J; junction bases unmatched: 7. CDR3 length equals 15 residues.